This passage covers 26 T cell receptor beta chains from one sample sequenced in a study of T cell responses to AZD1222 COVID-19 vaccine. Some clones are missing from TCRdb's copy, which holds only in-frame ones; the method was immunoSEQ multiplex PCR. Here the sample spans under 95,000 clones, approximately 88% being singletons. The sample was peripheral blood, taken on day 0 of AZD1222 vaccination. These receptors came from an adult in good health.

The chain joins TRBV2 to TRBJ1-1; D remains unclear. With 6 bases removed from V and 7 bases from J, the gap between germline ends came to 6 bases. From germline, CDR1 is SNHLY and CDR2 FYNNEI. The CDR3 has 10 residues. CDR3 sequence: CASSRDEAFF. CDR3 coding DNA: TGTGCCAGCAGCAGAGATGAAGCTTTCTTT. The full variable domain, rest sourced from reference TRBV2 and TRBJ1-1, is EPEVTQTPSHQVTQMGQEVILRCVPISNHLYFYWYRQILGQKVEFLVSFYNNEISEKSEIFDDQFSVERPDGSNFTLKIRSTKLEDSAMYFCASSRDEAFFGQGTRLTVV.

The chain combines TRBV4-2 with TRBJ2-1; no clear D gene. V lost 1 base, J lost 8 bases, and 18 bases lay in between. Germline CDR1 and CDR2: LGHNA and YNFKEQ. The CDR3 loop spans 16 amino acids. CDR3 protein: CASSQGLGPGGDEQFF. CDR3 coding DNA: TGTGCCAGCAGCCAAGGCTTGGGTCCGGGCGGCGATGAGCAGTTCTTC.

The J gene is TRBJ1-3, the V gene TRBV16; 7 bases are shared with TRBD1. In germline, CDR1 is KGHSY, CDR2 FQNENV. V shed 4 bases, J shed 0 bases, and the junction held 6 bases outside the gene matches. The CDR3 sequence is 16 residues long. The CDR3 nucleotides read TGTGCCAGCAGCCTGGACAGGACCTACTCTGGAAACACCATATATTTT. Amino acids: CASSLDRTYSGNTIYF.

The chain employs TRBV6-5 and TRBJ2-7; D gene unclear. The germline V and J ends were trimmed by 5 bases and 3 bases, with 14 bases remaining between them. Germline V CDR1 and CDR2: MNHEY, SVGAGI. The CDR3 length is 14 residues. As DNA, the CDR3 is TGTGCCAGCAGTCACTTGGGCCTAAACTACGAGCAGTACTTC. As protein: CASSHLGLNYEQYF.

As DNA, the CDR3 is TGTGCCAGCAGTTATGGTCTACTGACAGATACGCAGTATTTT. Its protein product is CASSYGLLTDTQYF. The chain uses TRBV28 and TRBJ2-3; the D is unclear. Trimming stripped 4 bases from V and 3 bases from J, with 11 bases between. The CDR3 loop spans 14 amino acids. Germline loops: CDR1 MDHEN, CDR2 SYDVKM.

The rearrangement links TRBV6-4 to TRBJ1-2; D is possibly TRBD1 (5 bases). The germline gives CDR1 MRHNA, CDR2 SNTAGT. V lost 7 bases and J lost 6, with 30 bases in between. The CDR3 has 18 amino acids. The CDR3 here is CASMGEGIDGNSPNGYTF. The CDR3 DNA reads as TGTGCCAGCATGGGGGAAGGAATTGACGGGAATTCCCCAAATGGCTACACCTTC.

The chain is built from TRBV19 and TRBJ2-5; D remains ambiguous. CDR3 length equals 14 residues. Germline assignment: CDR1 LNHDA and CDR2 SQIVND (reference sequence). V was cut by 1 base and J by 2 bases, with 8 bases left in between. The CDR3 spells CASSIGDKQETQYF. As DNA, the CDR3 is TGTGCCAGTAGTATAGGAGACAAACAAGAGACCCAGTACTTC.

The chain is built from TRBV16 and TRBJ1-6; the D is unclear. Germline V lookup: CDR1 KGHSY, CDR2 FQNENV. V gave up 5 bases and J gave up 6 bases, with 8 bases separating them. The CDR3 has 13 residues. Here the CDR3 reads CASSASSNSPLHF. DNA of the CDR3: TGTGCCAGCAGCGCCAGTAGTAATTCACCCCTCCACTTT. The full variable domain, its missing parts supplied by reference TRBV16 and TRBJ1-6, is GEEVAQTPKHLVRGEGQKAKLYCAPIKGHSYVFWYQQVLKNEFKFLISFQNENVFDETGMPKERFSAKCLPNSPCSLEIQATKLEDSAVYFCASSASSNSPLHFGNGTRLTVT.

J is TRBJ2-6 and V is TRBV28; no reliable D call. Looked up from germline, CDR1 is MDHEN and CDR2 is SYDVKM. V lost 7 bases and J 2 bases, leaving 12 bases between the germline ends. The CDR3 consists of 15 residues. CDR3 residues: CASIKGQAGANVLTF. In DNA, the CDR3 is TGTGCCAGCATAAAGGGCCAGGCTGGGGCCAACGTCCTGACTTTC.

The chain is built from TRBV5-1 and TRBJ1-1, with D perhaps matching TRBD1 (6 bases). V was clipped by 4 bases and J by 1 base, with 11 bases between them. The CDR3 runs to 14 residues. CDR1 is SGHRS, CDR2 YFSETQ, per germline. CDR3 protein: CASSPTQGNTEAFF. The CDR3 DNA is TGCGCCAGCAGCCCTACACAGGGGAACACTGAAGCTTTCTTT.

This chain connects TRBV29-1 to TRBJ1-5; D is unclear. Germline V gene lookup returns CDR1 SQVTM and CDR2 ANQGSEA. This CDR3 contains 13 residues. Trimming removed 6 bases from V and 5 bases from J, with 14 bases in between. The CDR3 DNA reads as TGCAGCGTCGCGGGAGGGCGAGATCAGCCCCAGCATTTT. Encoded protein: CSVAGGRDQPQHF.

The chain employs TRBV5-1 and TRBJ2-3; TRBD2 matches 9 bases. The ends lost 0 bases at V and 2 bases at J; junction bases unmatched: 13. The CDR3 contains 19 residues. Germline V lookup: CDR1 SGHRS, CDR2 YFSETQ. The CDR3 DNA sequence: TGCGCCAGCAGCTTGGGTAGACTAGCGGCGACGGAGTACACAGATACGCAGTATTTT. As protein: CASSLGRLAATEYTDTQYF.

The J gene is TRBJ1-1, the V gene TRBV5-1, with a weak D call TRBD1 (5 bases). The germline CDR1 and CDR2 sequences are SGHRS and YFSETQ. CDR3 length equals 13 residues. Trimming removed 5 bases at V and 3 bases at J, with 11 bases between. The CDR3 nucleotides are TGCGCCAGCAGTACAGGCGCGGACACTGAAGCTTTCTTT. This codes for CASSTGADTEAFF. The full variable domain, in which reference TRBV5-1 and TRBJ1-1 provide the parts outside the CDR3, is KAGVTQTPRYLIKTRGQQVTLSCSPISGHRSVSWYQQTPGQGLQFLFEYFSETQRNKGNFPGRFSGRQFSNSRSEMNVSTLELGDSALYLCASSTGADTEAFFGQGTRLTVV.

The rearrangement joins TRBV10-3 to TRBJ1-2; D unresolved. This CDR3 has 12 amino acids. V lost 8 bases, J lost 3 bases, and 10 bases lay in between. Germline V CDR1 and CDR2: ENHRY, SYGVKD. The CDR3 region is CAIGREDYGYTF. The CDR3 coding sequence is TGTGCCATCGGAAGGGAAGACTATGGCTACACCTTC.

The CDR3 sequence is CASRLAGRTYEQYF. The DNA of the CDR3 is TGTGCCAGCCGTCTCGCCGGGCGAACCTACGAGCAGTACTTC. The genes are TRBV5-4 and TRBJ2-7; D not certain. Looked up from germline, CDR1 is SGHNT and CDR2 is YYREEE (reference sequence). The V end was cut by 7 bases, the J end by 2 bases, with 16 bases between. The CDR3 covers 14 residues.

This sequence joins TRBV7-2 and TRBJ2-7; D ambiguous. The CDR3 runs to 11 residues. V dropped 3 bases and J dropped 1 base, with 1 base sitting between them. Germline-derived CDR1 and CDR2 are SGHTA and FQGNSA. CDR3 sequence reads: CASSFSYEQYF. Written as DNA, the CDR3 is TGTGCCAGCAGCTTTTCCTACGAGCAGTACTTC.

Only a few counts were recorded for this clone. The CDR3 region is CASSYMTGYEQYF. Here the CDR3 DNA reads TGTGCCAGCAGTTATATGACGGGGTACGAGCAGTACTTC. The chain couples TRBV7-9 to TRBJ2-7, with D tentatively TRBD2 (5 bases). Germline values: CDR1 SEHNR, CDR2 FQNEAQ (reference sequence). V was trimmed by 6 bases and J by 4 bases, leaving 13 bases between them. This CDR3 has 13 amino acids.

CDR3 bases: TGTGCCAGCAGCCCGATTGACAGGGAGCGAGGAGCTGGGGCCAACGTCCTGACTTTC. This gives the protein CASSPIDRERGAGANVLTF. The chain employs TRBV5-5 and TRBJ2-6; 7 positions match TRBD1. In germline, CDR1 is SGHKS, CDR2 YYEKEE (reference sequence). J gave up 2 bases and V 4 bases, and 15 bases lay outside the gene matches. This CDR3 region has 19 residues. The full variable domain, with the rest looked up from reference TRBV5-5 and TRBJ2-6, is DAGVTQSPTHLIKTRGQQVTLRCSPISGHKSVSWYQQVLGQGPQFIFQYYEKEERGRGNFPDRFSARQFPNYSSELNVNALLLGDSALYLCASSPIDRERGAGANVLTFGAGSRLTVL.

The gene calls are TRBV6-5 and TRBJ1-5; D ambiguous. Germline V gene sequence: CDR1 MNHEY, CDR2 SVGAGI. V lost 6 bases, J lost 4 bases, and 10 bases lay in between. This CDR3 is built from 13 residues. CDR3 region: CASRLLKNQPQHF. In nucleotides, the CDR3 is TGTGCCAGCAGACTCCTCAAAAATCAGCCCCAGCATTTT.

The rearrangement joins TRBV29-1 to TRBJ1-1, with D unclear. Deletions cut 2 bases from V and 0 bases from J, with 7 bases between. In germline, CDR1 is SQVTM, CDR2 ANQGSEA. This CDR3 is built from 13 residues. CDR3 coding DNA: TGCAGCGTTGAACGGTCTCTGAACACTGAAGCTTTCTTT. Protein product: CSVERSLNTEAFF.

The chain employs TRBV5-6 and TRBJ2-7, with D hard to call. V dropped 0 bases and J dropped 1 base, with 8 bases sitting between them. CDR1 and CDR2 (germline): SGHDT, YYEEEE. The length of the CDR3 is 14 residues. The CDR3: CASSLASVSYEQYF. In DNA form, the CDR3 reads TGTGCCAGCAGCTTGGCCTCAGTTTCCTACGAGCAGTACTTC.

The gene calls are TRBV18 and TRBJ1-5; possibly TRBD1 for D (5 bases). Germline CDR1 KGHSH, CDR2 LQKENI. The CDR3 length is 14 residues. The germline V and J ends were trimmed by 3 bases and 7 bases, with 13 bases remaining between them. In DNA form, the CDR3 reads TGTGCCAGCTCACCCGGGGCAGGCGACCAGCCCCAGCATTTT. Protein product: CASSPGAGDQPQHF.

V usage is TRBV19 and J usage is TRBJ2-1; TRBD2 aligns across 9 bases. After removal of 5 bases from V and 8 bases from J, the junction contained 13 bases not matched to a gene. The CDR3 contains 16 residues. The germline CDR1 and CDR2 sequences are LNHDA and SQIVND (reference sequence). CDR3 in amino acids: CASSPSSGRLFYEQFF. CDR3 nucleotides: TGTGCCAGTAGTCCCTCGAGCGGGAGGCTCTTCTATGAGCAGTTCTTC.

This clone has just one count. J is TRBJ2-7 and V is TRBV3-1 (or the pseudogene TRBV3-2); TRBD2 aligns across 7 bases. From germline, CDR1 is LGHDT and CDR2 YNNKEL (reference sequence). V shed 2 bases, J shed 3 bases, and the junction held 7 bases outside the gene matches. The CDR3 is 15 amino acids. The CDR3 DNA follows: TGTGCCAGCAGCCAAAGACTAGCTCTCGACTACGAGCAGTACTTC. Translated, it gives CASSQRLALDYEQYF.

The chain is built from TRBV9 and TRBJ1-2, with D possibly TRBD1 on 5 matching bases. Trimming pared 3 bases from V and 6 bases from J, leaving 12 bases between. There are 13 residues in the CDR3. Germline V gene lookup returns CDR1 SGDLS and CDR2 YYNGEE. The CDR3 region is CASSAQGWDGYTF. DNA of the CDR3: TGTGCCAGCAGCGCCCAGGGCTGGGATGGCTACACCTTC.

The V and J genes are TRBV7-2 and TRBJ2-7; the D gene is possibly TRBD2 (6 bases). V lost 6 bases to trimming and J lost 4 bases, with 13 bases between them. The length of the CDR3 is 13 residues. Germline CDR1 is SGHTA and CDR2 is FQGNSA. The CDR3 here is CASSLSSGYEQYF. The CDR3 DNA reads TGTGCCAGCAGTCTTAGTAGCGGATACGAGCAGTACTTC.